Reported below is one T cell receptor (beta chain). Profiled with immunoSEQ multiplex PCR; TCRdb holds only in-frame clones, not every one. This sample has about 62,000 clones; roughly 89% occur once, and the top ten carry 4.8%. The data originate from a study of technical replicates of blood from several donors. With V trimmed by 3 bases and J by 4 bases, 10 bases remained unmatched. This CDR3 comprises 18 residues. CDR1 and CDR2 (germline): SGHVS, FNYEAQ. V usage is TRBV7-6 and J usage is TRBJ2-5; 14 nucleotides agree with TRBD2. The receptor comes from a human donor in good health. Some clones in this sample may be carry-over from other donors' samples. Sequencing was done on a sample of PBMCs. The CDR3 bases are TGTGCCAGCAGCTTCCCTTTGACTAGCGGGGGGGCCGGAGAGACCCAGTACTTC. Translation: CASSFPLTSGGAGETQYF.